Each of the 27 T cell receptor beta chains below was sequenced from the same sample in a study of beta chain features in type 1 diabetes. Expressed TCRB transcripts got sequenced, as all isolated RNA was reverse transcribed. Only in-frame clones appear in the TCRdb table, and some are missing; sequencing was by immunoSEQ multiplex PCR. This sample yields 860,000 or so clones, of which roughly 17% are seen a single time; roughly 0.025% belongs to the top ten. The sample comprised naive CD4+ T cells from blood. Receptor source: a woman younger than 35 in good health.

The chain recombines TRBV19 with TRBJ2-2; D call uncertain. In germline, CDR1 is LNHDA, CDR2 SQIVND (reference sequence). Trimming pared 6 bases from V and 6 bases from J, leaving 23 bases between. The CDR3 has 17 amino acids. CDR3: CASSPLMGTSSSGELFF. The CDR3 nucleotides read TGTGCCAGTAGCCCCCTGATGGGAACTTCCTCGTCCGGGGAGCTGTTTTTT.

DNA for the CDR3: TGCGCCAGCAGCCAAGAAGCGGCTAGCGGGAGCGGCGAGACCCAGTACTTC. Residues: CASSQEAASGSGETQYF. V and J are TRBV4-3 and TRBJ2-5; 10 bases agree with TRBD2. The V segment lost 0 bases and the J segment 5 bases; nucleotides outside the gene matches: 9. Germline loops: CDR1 LGHNA, CDR2 YSLEER. The CDR3 is 17 amino acids.

This chain links TRBV7-8 with TRBJ2-6; TRBD1 might be the D (5 bases). Trimming pared 2 bases from V and 4 bases from J, leaving 21 bases between. Germline CDR1 and CDR2: SGHVS and FQNEAQ. CDR3 length: 19 amino acids. The CDR3 region is CASSLLTVIMGSGANVLTF. CDR3 DNA sequence: TGTGCCAGCAGCTTATTGACAGTAATTATGGGCTCCGGGGCCAACGTCCTGACTTTC.

This rearrangement joins TRBV10-3 to TRBJ1-5, with no clear D. Germline CDR1 and CDR2: ENHRY and SYGVKD. CDR3 length: 13 amino acids. Trimming took off 2 bases at V and 7 bases at J, with 9 bases between the two ends. The CDR3 reads CAISEDRQQPQHF. DNA of the CDR3: TGTGCCATCAGTGAGGACCGCCAGCAGCCCCAGCATTTT.

This clone occurred a few times. This rearrangement joins TRBV10-3 to TRBJ1-4; D is unclear. This CDR3 spans 15 amino acids. V shed 9 bases and J shed 1 base, with 15 bases lying between them. CDR1 is ENHRY and CDR2 is SYGVKD in the germline V gene. Written as DNA, the CDR3 is TGTGCCATTAAGGGAGGAAGCGAAACTAATGAAAAACTGTTTTTT. As protein: CAIKGGSETNEKLFF.

This clone has only a few counts. V is TRBV10-3 and J is TRBJ2-2; tentatively, D is TRBD1 or TRBD2 (5 bases each). This CDR3 has 14 residues. Per the germline V gene, CDR1 is ENHRY and CDR2 is SYGVKD. V lost 8 bases, J lost 3 bases, and 13 bases lay in between. CDR3 nucleotide sequence: TGTGCCATCTCGAGGGGAGTGGACACCGGGGAGCTGTTTTTT. It codes for CAISRGVDTGELFF.

This clone was found a few times. CDR3 coding DNA: TGTGCCAGTACCCACCCATCCGGGGACTATGGCTACACCTTC. This codes for CASTHPSGDYGYTF. The chain uses TRBV19 and TRBJ1-2; D gene unclear. The CDR3 extends over 14 amino acids. Germline-derived CDR1 and CDR2 are LNHDA and SQIVND (reference sequence). V lost 7 bases and J lost 3, with 15 bases in between. Complete variable domain (other parts from reference TRBV19 and TRBJ1-2): DGGITQSPKYLFRKEGQNVTLSCEQNLNHDAMYWYRQDPGQGLRLIYYSQIVNDFQKGDIAEGYSVSREKKESFPLTVTSAQKNPTAFYLCASTHPSGDYGYTFGSGTRLTVV.

The CDR3 nucleotides are TGTGCCAGCAGTTCCGGGGGCACCGGGGAGCTGTTTTTT. Residues: CASSSGGTGELFF. This rearrangement joins TRBV6-5 to TRBJ2-2, with D possibly matching TRBD2 (6 bases). This CDR3 spans 13 amino acids. The V gene lost 4 bases and the J gene lost 4 bases, with 7 bases spanning the gap. The germline CDR1 and CDR2 sequences are MNHEY and SVGAGI.

Only a few counts were recorded for this clone. The chain uses TRBV2 and TRBJ2-7; TRBD2 agrees at 7 bases. Per germline, CDR1 SNHLY and CDR2 FYNNEI. The CDR3 runs 14 residues. J lost 9 bases, V lost 2 bases, and 10 bases had no gene match. DNA for the CDR3: TGTGCCAGCAGTGAACCCGCTGGGGGGGGGATGCAGTACTTC. Its protein product is CASSEPAGGGMQYF.

In its sample, this clone was seen a few times. The chain uses TRBV18 and TRBJ2-3; D is ambiguous. CDR1 is KGHSH, CDR2 LQKENI, per germline. CDR3 size: 13 residues. Between the trimmed V and J ends, which lost 2 bases and 0 bases, there was a span of 3 bases. CDR3: CASSPYSTDTQYF. CDR3 nucleotide sequence: TGTGCCAGCTCACCATACAGCACAGATACGCAGTATTTT.

The rearrangement joins TRBV6-6 to TRBJ1-2, with no clear D. V was clipped by 2 bases and J by 5 bases, with 6 bases between them. This CDR3 spans 12 amino acids. Germline lookup yields CDR1 MNHNY and CDR2 SVGAGI (reference sequence). This chain's CDR3 is CASSYAGYGYTF. The CDR3 region has the DNA TGTGCCAGCAGTTACGCCGGGTATGGCTACACCTTC.

This chain joins TRBV28 and TRBJ2-2; a possible D gene is TRBD2 (6 bases). V shed 8 bases and J shed 5 bases, with 15 bases lying between them. Germline CDR1 reads MDHEN; CDR2 reads SYDVKM. The CDR3 is 14 amino acids. As DNA, the CDR3 is TGTGCCAGCCTCGACGGTAGCGGAACCGGGGAGCTGTTTTTT. As protein: CASLDGSGTGELFF. Using reference TRBV28 and TRBJ2-2 for the parts outside the CDR3, the full variable domain is DVKVTQSSRYLVKRTGEKVFLECVQDMDHENMFWYRQDPGLGLRLIYFSYDVKMKEKGDIPEGYSVSREKKERFSLILESASTNQTSMYLCASLDGSGTGELFFGEGSRLTVL.

This clone has a handful of counts. The J gene is TRBJ2-7, the V gene TRBV7-2; D is unresolved. Germline V CDR1 and CDR2: SGHTA, FQGNSA. This CDR3 region has 13 residues. V dropped 2 bases and J dropped 5 bases, with 10 bases sitting between them. The CDR3 nucleotides read TGTGCCAGCAGCTTACAGTTGAGACACGAGCAGTACTTC. Its translation is CASSLQLRHEQYF. Full variable domain (rest looked up from reference TRBV7-2 and TRBJ2-7): GAGVSQSPSNKVTEKGKDVELRCDPISGHTALYWYRQSLGQGLEFLIYFQGNSAPDKSGLPSDRFSAERTGGSVSTLTIQRTQQEDSAVYLCASSLQLRHEQYFGPGTRLTVT.

This clone was detected only a few times. CDR3 sequence: CASSVGAHYEQYF. For the CDR3, the DNA is TGTGCCAGCAGCGTGGGGGCCCACTACGAGCAGTACTTC. The chain combines TRBV9 with TRBJ2-7; weak D call: TRBD1 (6 bases). This CDR3 contains 13 residues. Germline V gene lookup returns CDR1 SGDLS and CDR2 YYNGEE. V shed 2 bases and J shed 3 bases, with 9 bases lying between them.

A remark on this clone: Other DNA sequences in the sample encode the same CDR3. The chain couples TRBV18 to TRBJ2-3, with no clear D. The CDR3 loop spans 13 amino acids. Between the trimmed V and J ends, which lost 2 bases and 3 bases, there was a span of 6 bases. Looked up from germline, CDR1 is KGHSH and CDR2 is LQKENI. The CDR3 DNA reads TGTGCCAGCTCACCAATGTCGACAGATACGCAGTATTTT. This gives the protein CASSPMSTDTQYF.

V is TRBV10-3 and J is TRBJ2-5; 8 bases are a match to TRBD2. Per the germline V gene, CDR1 is ENHRY and CDR2 is SYGVKD. CDR3 length: 15 residues. V shed 6 bases, J shed 1 base, and the junction held 7 bases outside the gene matches. CDR3 bases: TGTGCCATCAGGCAGCCGGGGGGGACCCAAGAGACCCAGTACTTC. Protein product: CAIRQPGGTQETQYF.

The gene calls are TRBV5-4 and TRBJ2-7; D possibly matches TRBD1 or TRBD2 (5 bases each). The V end lost 2 bases, the J end lost 6 bases, and 15 bases lay between the germline ends. This CDR3 spans 14 amino acids. Per the germline V gene, CDR1 is SGHNT and CDR2 is YYREEE (reference sequence). The CDR3 loop reads CASSLAAGPGEQYF. CDR3 DNA sequence: TGTGCCAGCAGCTTAGCGGCAGGGCCGGGCGAGCAGTACTTC.

The CDR3 DNA follows: TGTGCCAGCTCACCCATCCCGGGTCTTTCCTACAATGAGCAGTTCTTC. Encoded protein: CASSPIPGLSYNEQFF. This sequence joins TRBV18 and TRBJ2-1; D remains unclear. The CDR3 loop spans 16 amino acids. Germline loops: CDR1 KGHSH, CDR2 LQKENI. V lost 3 bases to trimming and J lost 1 base, with 13 bases between them.

The chain carries TRBV7-9 and TRBJ1-2, with unresolved D. The V end was cut by 5 bases, the J end by 3 bases, with 16 bases between. Per the germline V gene, CDR1 is SEHNR and CDR2 is FQNEAQ (reference sequence). There are 15 residues in the CDR3. The CDR3 spells CASSLFDPRYYGYTF. The CDR3 region has the DNA TGTGCCAGCAGCCTCTTCGACCCCCGCTACTATGGCTACACCTTC.

The chain joins TRBV28 to TRBJ2-7; tentative D call: TRBD1 (6 bases). V lost 6 bases, J lost 6 bases, and 12 bases lay in between. From germline, CDR1 is MDHEN and CDR2 SYDVKM. The CDR3 is made up of 12 amino acids. CDR3 sequence: CASSQGQREQYF. The CDR3 DNA reads as TGTGCCAGCAGCCAAGGACAGCGCGAGCAGTACTTC.

This clone was observed a handful of times. The chain carries TRBV2 and TRBJ2-2, with 9 nucleotides matching TRBD1. The length of the CDR3 is 16 residues. The junction had 9 bases not matched to a gene; V was cut back by 5 bases and J by 5 bases. Germline CDR1 is SNHLY and CDR2 is FYNNEI. CDR3 sequence reads: CASSYHRGRMTGELFF. CDR3 sequence (DNA): TGTGCCAGCAGTTATCACAGGGGGCGAATGACCGGGGAGCTGTTTTTT.

Only a few counts were recorded for this clone. This CDR3 is also generated by other DNA sequences in the sample. This chain links TRBV28 with TRBJ1-5; D unclear. In germline, CDR1 is MDHEN, CDR2 SYDVKM. The CDR3 is 10 residues long. V lost 5 bases and J 4 bases, leaving 0 bases between the germline ends. CDR3 region: CASSNQPQHF. DNA for the CDR3: TGTGCCAGCAGTAATCAGCCCCAGCATTTT.

J is TRBJ1-4 and V is TRBV9, with 10 bases lining up with TRBD1. Germline V lookup: CDR1 SGDLS, CDR2 YYNGEE. The CDR3 runs 17 residues. The ends lost 0 bases at V and 6 bases at J; junction bases unmatched: 8. CDR3 nucleotides: TGTGCCAGCAGCGTAGGCATAACGGACAGGGGGTATGAAAAACTGTTTTTT. It encodes CASSVGITDRGYEKLFF.

This rearrangement joins TRBV5-4 to TRBJ2-7; the match to TRBD2 covers 7 bases. The CDR3 consists of 15 residues. Per the germline V gene, CDR1 is SGHNT and CDR2 is YYREEE (reference sequence). V lost 4 bases to trimming and J lost 2 bases; unmatched junction nucleotides: 9. This CDR3 reads CASSPGRPGTYEQYF. CDR3 nucleotides: TGTGCCAGCAGCCCCGGGAGGCCAGGGACCTACGAGCAGTACTTC.

The genes are TRBV9 and TRBJ1-1; TRBD1 is a possible D gene (6 bases). Trimming pared 3 bases from V and 4 bases from J, leaving 16 bases between. The CDR3 length is 15 residues. CDR1 is SGDLS and CDR2 is YYNGEE in the germline V gene. Here the CDR3 reads CASSAGRGLVTEAFF. For the CDR3, the DNA is TGTGCCAGCAGCGCCGGCAGGGGCCTAGTCACTGAAGCTTTCTTT.

This chain connects TRBV27 to TRBJ2-7; D might be TRBD1 (7 bases). V lost 10 bases and J 3 bases, leaving 16 bases between the germline ends. CDR3 size: 13 residues. Germline CDR1 is MNHEY and CDR2 is SMNVEV (reference sequence). The CDR3 DNA reads TGTGCCACCGGCGGAGGGGGCATCTACGAGCAGTACTTC. It codes for CATGGGGIYEQYF.

The sample holds a few counts of this clone. The rearrangement links TRBV5-5 to TRBJ1-2; tentative D call: TRBD1 (6 bases). V lost 4 bases and J lost 6, with 10 bases in between. Germline V gives CDR1 SGHKS, CDR2 YYEKEE (reference sequence). The CDR3 extends over 12 amino acids. The CDR3 bases are TGTGCCAGCAGCAGAGACAGGCATGGCTACACCTTC. It codes for CASSRDRHGYTF.